A selection of T cell receptor beta chains follows, all from one sample in a study of T cells in Graves' hyperthyroidism and ophthalmopathy. TCRdb processed the multiplex PCR reads anew with MiXCR; each CDR3 protein has one entry. The sample yields 690,000 or so distinct CDR3 sequences, around 20% seen once. Material for sequencing was blood. The receptors stem from a woman in her 50s with Graves' hyperthyroidism that later progressed to Graves' ophthalmopathy. CDR3s include the opening cysteine and the closing phenylalanine or tryptophan. Each record gives: J gene, D gene, V gene, clone size, CDR3 protein, CDR3 DNA. A D gene is named only where the DNA matches it firmly. Expanded clones are given a class, and other clones once, few, many or no size at all.

j_call: TRBJ1-1; d_call: .; v_call: TRBV11-2; clone_size: .; cdr3_aa: CASSFFPLEDDTEAFF; cdr3_nt: TGTGCCAGCAGCTTCTTCCCACTCGAGGACGACACTGAAGCTTTCTTT
j_call: TRBJ2-5; d_call: .; v_call: TRBV24-1; clone_size: .; cdr3_aa: CATSDSLAQTQYF; cdr3_nt: TGTGCCACCAGTGACTCCCTAGCCCAGACCCAGTACTTC
j_call: TRBJ1-1; d_call: .; v_call: TRBV20-1; clone_size: few; cdr3_aa: CSADLQGLVAFF; cdr3_nt: TGCAGTGCCGACCTTCAGGGTCTGGTAGCTTTCTTT
j_call: TRBJ2-5; d_call: TRBD2; v_call: TRBV6-9; clone_size: .; cdr3_aa: CASSLTLAGGRETQYF; cdr3_nt: TGTGCCAGCAGTTTGACTCTAGCGGGGGGGAGAGAGACCCAGTACTTC
j_call: TRBJ1-1; d_call: .; v_call: TRBV11-2; clone_size: many; cdr3_aa: CASSPIGEWGEMNTEAFF; cdr3_nt: TGTGCCAGCAGCCCCATAGGGGAATGGGGGGAAATGAACACTGAAGCTTTCTTT
j_call: TRBJ1-2; d_call: .; v_call: TRBV6-5; clone_size: few; cdr3_aa: CASSFSTGTGYTF; cdr3_nt: TGTGCCAGCAGTTTCTCTACAGGGACCGGCTACACCTTC
j_call: TRBJ2-1; d_call: TRBD2; v_call: TRBV30; clone_size: many; cdr3_aa: CAWSVKRGSEQFF; cdr3_nt: TGTGCCTGGAGTGTAAAGCGGGGGAGTGAGCAGTTCTTC
j_call: TRBJ1-1; d_call: .; v_call: TRBV7-8; clone_size: .; cdr3_aa: CASSPLTQRTPVF; cdr3_nt: TGTGCCAGCAGCCCCCTCACTCAAAGGACACCCGTCTTT
j_call: TRBJ2-7; d_call: TRBD1; v_call: TRBV20-1; clone_size: .; cdr3_aa: CSATPTGSNEQYF; cdr3_nt: TGCAGTGCTACGCCGACAGGGAGCAACGAGCAGTACTTC
j_call: TRBJ1-5; d_call: TRBD1; v_call: TRBV3-1; clone_size: many; cdr3_aa: CASSQEAGGYSNQPQHF; cdr3_nt: TGTGCCAGCAGCCAAGAGGCAGGGGGATATAGCAATCAGCCCCAGCATTTT
j_call: TRBJ2-7; d_call: .; v_call: TRBV2; clone_size: many; cdr3_aa: CAGRGTSSYEQYF; cdr3_nt: TGTGCCGGGCGCGGGACATCATCCTACGAGCAGTACTTC
j_call: TRBJ2-3; d_call: TRBD2; v_call: TRBV7-9; clone_size: .; cdr3_aa: CASSPQPGGGDTQYF; cdr3_nt: TGTGCCAGCAGCCCACAACCGGGGGGAGGAGATACGCAGTATTTT
j_call: TRBJ2-5; d_call: TRBD2; v_call: TRBV19; clone_size: many; cdr3_aa: CASSTGTSVLETQYF; cdr3_nt: TGTGCCAGTAGTACCGGGACTAGTGTATTAGAGACCCAGTACTTC
j_call: TRBJ2-1; d_call: .; v_call: TRBV4-1; clone_size: .; cdr3_aa: CASSQGRGPASYNEQFF; cdr3_nt: TGCGCCAGCAGCCAAGGACGGGGGCCAGCTTCCTACAATGAGCAGTTCTTC
j_call: TRBJ2-2; d_call: .; v_call: TRBV19; clone_size: few; cdr3_aa: CASSSLRGRELFF; cdr3_nt: TGTGCCAGTAGTAGTCTCCGGGGTCGGGAGCTGTTTTTT
j_call: TRBJ1-6; d_call: .; v_call: TRBV5-4; clone_size: .; cdr3_aa: CASSENPGDPNSPLHF; cdr3_nt: TGTGCCAGCAGCGAAAACCCAGGGGATCCTAATTCACCCCTCCACTTT
j_call: TRBJ1-2; d_call: .; v_call: TRBV24-1; clone_size: few; cdr3_aa: CATSDSGTPYGYTF; cdr3_nt: TGTGCCACCAGTGATTCCGGGACCCCCTATGGCTACACCTTC
j_call: TRBJ1-2; d_call: TRBD1; v_call: TRBV10-3; clone_size: .; cdr3_aa: CAISESTGTDGYTF; cdr3_nt: TGTGCCATCAGTGAGTCCACAGGGACAGATGGCTACACCTTC
j_call: TRBJ2-3; d_call: TRBD2; v_call: TRBV3-1; clone_size: many; cdr3_aa: CASSRREAGTDTQYF; cdr3_nt: TGTGCCAGCAGCCGGCGGGAGGCAGGCACAGATACGCAGTATTTT
j_call: TRBJ2-3; d_call: .; v_call: TRBV20-1; clone_size: many; cdr3_aa: CSAGAGFVDTQYF; cdr3_nt: TGCAGTGCTGGAGCGGGTTTCGTGGATACGCAGTATTTT
j_call: TRBJ2-1; d_call: TRBD1; v_call: TRBV6-2/TRBV6-3; clone_size: few; cdr3_aa: CASSYSRDRGLSYNNEQFF; cdr3_nt: TGTGCCAGCAGTTACTCGAGAGACAGGGGTCTCTCCTACAACAATGAGCAGTTCTTC
j_call: TRBJ1-3; d_call: .; v_call: TRBV6-1; clone_size: .; cdr3_aa: CASVMYSSFSGNTIYF; cdr3_nt: TGTGCCAGCGTTATGTACTCTTCCTTCTCTGGAAACACCATATATTTT
j_call: TRBJ1-2; d_call: .; v_call: TRBV12-5; clone_size: many; cdr3_aa: CASGSLEAGYTF; cdr3_nt: TGTGCTAGTGGTTCCTTGGAGGCCGGCTACACCTTC
j_call: TRBJ1-1; d_call: .; v_call: TRBV3-1; clone_size: many; cdr3_aa: CASGEVGKNTEAFF; cdr3_nt: TGTGCCAGCGGGGAGGTGGGGAAGAACACTGAAGCTTTCTTT
j_call: TRBJ1-2; d_call: .; v_call: TRBV5-5; clone_size: .; cdr3_aa: CASSLTLSGGAYGYTF; cdr3_nt: TGTGCCAGCAGCTTAACTTTAAGTGGGGGGGCCTATGGCTACACCTTC
j_call: TRBJ1-2; d_call: .; v_call: TRBV27; clone_size: few; cdr3_aa: CASSSPGPRSGYTF; cdr3_nt: TGTGCCAGCAGTTCCCCGGGACCTAGGTCTGGCTACACCTTC